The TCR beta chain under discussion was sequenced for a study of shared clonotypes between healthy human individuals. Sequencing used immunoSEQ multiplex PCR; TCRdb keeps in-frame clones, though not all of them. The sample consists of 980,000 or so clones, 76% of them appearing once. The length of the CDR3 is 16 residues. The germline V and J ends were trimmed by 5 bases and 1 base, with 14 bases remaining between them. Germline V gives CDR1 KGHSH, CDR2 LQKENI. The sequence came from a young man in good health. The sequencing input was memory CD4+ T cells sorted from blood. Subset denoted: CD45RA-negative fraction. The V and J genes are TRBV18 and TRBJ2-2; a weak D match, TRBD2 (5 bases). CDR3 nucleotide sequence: TGTGCCAGCTCAGACTCCAGCGGTTGGAACACCGGGGAGCTGTTTTTT. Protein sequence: CASSDSSGWNTGELFF.